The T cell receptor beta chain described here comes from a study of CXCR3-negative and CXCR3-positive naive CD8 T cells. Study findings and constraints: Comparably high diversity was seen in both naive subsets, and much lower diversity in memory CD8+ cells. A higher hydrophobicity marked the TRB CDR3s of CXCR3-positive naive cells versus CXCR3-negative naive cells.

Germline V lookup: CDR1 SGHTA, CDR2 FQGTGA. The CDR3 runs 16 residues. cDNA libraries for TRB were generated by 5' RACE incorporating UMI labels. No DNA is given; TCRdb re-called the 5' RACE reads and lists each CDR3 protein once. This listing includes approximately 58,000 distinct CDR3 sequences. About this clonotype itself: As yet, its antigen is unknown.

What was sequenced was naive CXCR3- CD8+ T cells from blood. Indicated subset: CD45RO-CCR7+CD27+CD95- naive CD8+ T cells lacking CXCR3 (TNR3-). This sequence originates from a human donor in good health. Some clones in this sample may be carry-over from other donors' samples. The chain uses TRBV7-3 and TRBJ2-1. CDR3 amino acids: CASSWNLGPSVNEQFF.